A few counts support the clone carrying this T cell receptor (beta chain). Its antigen remains unidentified. Trimming cost V 11 bases and J 0 bases, with 5 bases left between them. Germline CDR1 SGHDN, CDR2 FVKESK. The CDR3 extends over 11 amino acids. This specimen comes from a study of T cell responses to AZD1222 COVID-19 vaccine. Study-level results: CD4 TCRs associated with vaccination spanned spike, dominating at 160-218 and 743-854. Once two AZD1222 doses were given, Spike-specific TCR breadth and depth went up. Nearly half of spike-specific TCRs reportedly go after variant regions that carry no mutations.

Some clones are missing from TCRdb's copy, which holds only in-frame ones; the method was immunoSEQ multiplex PCR. The table has 95,000 to 110,000 clones, roughly 88% seen once. V usage is TRBV14 and J usage is TRBJ1-3; D is ambiguous. Sample: peripheral blood, taken on day 0 of AZD1222 vaccination. The receptor's source is an adult in good health. DNA of the CDR3: TGTGCCTCCCGCTCTGGAAACACCATATATTTT. This sequence encodes CASRSGNTIYF.